A single T cell receptor beta chain is shown here with its context. What it binds is unknown. The data stem from a study of T-cell reconstitution after alpha-beta-depleted transplantation in children. Unique molecular identifiers were used in preparing the TCRbeta library. MiXCR, applied by TCRdb to the PCR reads, yields one record per CDR3 protein. The table lists hundreds of thousands of distinct CDR3 sequences, 23% of them singletons. Study-wide points: Newly made T cells mostly supplied T-cell counts and diversity one year after transplant. The high TCRbeta diversity at day 60 in some patients came from surviving recipient T cells and thymic progenitors. Several hundred rapidly expanded clones from non-depleted graft cells reportedly supplied alpha-beta T cells about two months post-transplant.

The receptor was derived from a boy under two years old who had a stem cell transplant for acute myeloid leukemia, so the T cells may come from the graft donor. Material: PBMCs, mostly from graft donor cells, obtained 360 days after TCRalphabeta/CD19-depleted stem cell transplant.

DNA for the CDR3: TGCAGTGCTAGAAAGAGGGAATTGCTAGATACGCAGTATTTT. Translating it yields CSARKRELLDTQYF. The chain recombines TRBV20-1 with TRBJ2-3; a weak D match, TRBD2 (5 bases). Looked up from germline, CDR1 is DFQATT and CDR2 is SNEGSKA (reference sequence). The CDR3 sequence is 14 residues long. The V end was cut by 2 bases, the J end by 5 bases, with 14 bases between.